This T cell receptor (beta chain) stems from a study of OX40 agonist ivuxolimab in advanced cancers. Study background: Patients received the agonistic anti-OX40 (CD134) antibody ivuxolimab. At under 85% male, the cohort had a mean age of approximately 60 years, ranging from roughly 20 to 90. A history of anti-PD-1, anti-PD-L1 or anti-CTLA-4 therapy was acceptable, and approximately 40% had some.

Method: immunoSEQ multiplex PCR; TCRdb's copy keeps in-frame clones and lacks some. The sample holds around 40,000 clones, about 80% seen once. The germline CDR1 and CDR2 sequences are GTSNPN and SVGIG (reference sequence). The CDR3 runs 14 residues. Trimming removed 5 bases from V and 1 base from J, with 14 bases in between. Patients were ruled out by autoimmune disease history or systemic immunosuppression. The source of this sequence is an adult with an advanced solid tumor such as melanoma, head and neck, liver or kidney cancer. The rearrangement uses TRBV30 and TRBJ1-1; maybe TRBD1 (5 bases). The specimen was CD4+ or CD8+ T cells sorted from blood, collected in a trial of the OX40 agonist ivuxolimab. DNA for the CDR3: TGTGCCTGGGGGTCCGGGACCGCGAACACTGAAGCTTTCTTT. It encodes CAWGSGTANTEAFF.